The sequence of this TCR beta chain was determined in a study of cytomegalovirus exposure and HLA in healthy donors. In the study overall: Of several hundred genotyped donors, 65% to 85% clustered with self-reported Caucasian donors.

Regarding this clone: Its antigen is currently unknown.

This CDR3 spans 12 amino acids. The germline V gene has CDR1 SGHTA and CDR2 FQGNSA. The PCR used 60 Vbeta and 13 Jbeta primers. Original data processing: In a later analysis, some 10 million of some 80 million unique beta chains occurred in at least two donors. The data were produced by immunoSEQ multiplex PCR, yet TCRdb's version contains in-frame clones alone and is incomplete. The V and J calls and clone size are taken from that table; D and trimming were inferred from the DNA. The sample contains around 150,000 clones, around four fifths of which appear only once. Study findings and constraints: A later analysis reportedly found that, within productive TCRs, an Asian-associated ancestry cluster had fewer N-insertions than the mean observed across the roughly 630 donors.

Donors in the study were healthy people who gave bone marrow. The sample taken for sequencing was PBMCs. The chain combines TRBV7-2 with TRBJ2-5, with TRBD1 as a possible D gene (6 bases). Matching the DNA end better, TRBJ2-7 makes the J call doubtful. The source is a man between 18 and 35 years old in good health and CMV-seronegative. In DNA, the CDR3 is TGTGCCAGCAGCCCACAGGGTTTCGAGCAGTACTTC. This codes for CASSPQGFEQYF.